Listed here are 16 T cell receptor beta chains from one sample, sequenced in a study of shared clonotypes between healthy human individuals (dated by TCRdb to 2019 to 2021). Receptors were amplified or captured by the immunoSEQ multiplex PCR assay. Not all clones reach the TCRdb copy of this immuneACCESS table, which keeps in-frame sequences only. Checked studies attribute under half of the gap to unresolved V genes and leave the rest unexplained. Within this sample are fewer than 3 million clones, with 85% to 95% of them counted one time only. Of the sample, around 0.35% is held by the ten largest clones. Specimen: naive CD4+ T cells from PBMCs. Reading the label with the study, this specimen's cell subset or site is: CD45RA+ positively selected. The receptors derive from a man aged 18 to 29 in good health. Some clones in this sample may be carry-over from other donors' samples.

The genes are TRBV27 and TRBJ2-4; 9 nucleotides agree with TRBD1. Germline V lookup: CDR1 MNHEY, CDR2 SMNVEV (reference sequence). The CDR3 extends over 15 amino acids. Unmatched junction bases numbered 6, after V lost 6 bases and J lost 3 bases. The CDR3 spells CASRNPGQGKNIQYF. The CDR3 DNA reads TGTGCCAGCAGGAACCCGGGACAGGGCAAAAACATTCAGTACTTC.

The rearrangement links TRBV11-1 to TRBJ1-6; D ambiguous. The CDR3 extends over 14 amino acids. The ends were cut back, 1 base at V and 7 bases at J, with 8 bases in the middle. CDR1 and CDR2 from the germline V gene are SGHAT and FQDESV (reference sequence). The chain's CDR3 is CASSLDRGNSPLHF. The CDR3, as DNA: TGTGCCAGCAGCTTAGATCGCGGGAATTCACCCCTCCACTTT.

The V call is TRBV7-9, the J call TRBJ1-5, with no clear D. Germline V lookup: CDR1 SEHNR, CDR2 FQNEAQ (reference sequence). This CDR3 has 17 amino acids. V gave up 1 base and J gave up 0 bases, with 13 bases separating them. CDR3 sequence (DNA): TGTGCCAGCAGCTTAGTACTCTCGGGATATAGCAATCAGCCCCAGCATTTT. Its protein product is CASSLVLSGYSNQPQHF.

The gene calls are TRBV2 and TRBJ2-1; TRBD2 aligns across 10 bases. Germline V CDR1 and CDR2: SNHLY, FYNNEI. The trim removed 11 bases at V and 5 bases at J, leaving 12 bases unmatched. This CDR3 has 15 amino acids. CDR3 bases: TGTGCCGTCGTCGGGGAACTAGCGGGGAACAATGAGCAGTTCTTC. This sequence encodes CAVVGELAGNNEQFF.

V gene TRBV6-6 combines with J gene TRBJ2-7; 8 bases match TRBD2. The germline gives CDR1 MNHNY, CDR2 SVGAGI (reference sequence). V trimming: 9 bases; J trimming: 5 bases; junction bases outside the gene matches: 6. The CDR3 extends over 12 amino acids. The CDR3 sequence: CASGLALNEQYF. The CDR3 nucleotides read TGTGCCAGTGGACTAGCACTGAACGAGCAGTACTTC.

This chain uses TRBV6-6 with TRBJ1-1, with 8 bases lining up with TRBD1. Germline V gene sequence: CDR1 MNHNY, CDR2 SVGAGI (reference sequence). The CDR3 consists of 15 residues. V was clipped by 4 bases and J by 5 bases; unmatched bases: 9. Here the CDR3 reads CASSSAGGARTEAFF. DNA for the CDR3: TGTGCCAGCAGTTCAGCAGGGGGCGCGAGAACTGAAGCTTTCTTT.

V and J are TRBV15 and TRBJ2-3, with 15 bases identical to TRBD2. Per the germline V gene, CDR1 is LNHNV and CDR2 is YYDKDF (reference sequence). This CDR3 has 18 amino acids. Losses at the gene ends were 4 bases for V and 4 bases for J; bases not matched to a gene: 9. The CDR3 DNA is TGTGCCACCAGCAAAGGGGGACTAGCGGGAGGTGTCGCAGATACGCAGTATTTT. It codes for CATSKGGLAGGVADTQYF.

The chain links TRBV27 to TRBJ2-3, with TRBD1 matching over 7 bases. The CDR3 is 15 amino acids. CDR1 and CDR2 (germline): MNHEY, SMNVEV (reference sequence). The V and J ends lost 6 bases and 5 bases, in that order; junction bases with no gene match: 11. CDR3 DNA: TGTGCCAGCAGCAGGGACAGCCCAGAACGAGATACGCAGTATTTT. Residues: CASSRDSPERDTQYF.

This chain links TRBV6-5 with TRBJ2-2, with TRBD2 matching 10 bases. V was pared by 6 bases and J by 4 bases, with 5 bases of the junction left unmatched. This CDR3 region has 15 residues. From germline, CDR1 is MNHEY and CDR2 SVGAGI. As DNA, the CDR3 is TGTGCCAGCAGCCTTACTAGCGGGGTCACCGGGGAGCTGTTTTTT. It codes for CASSLTSGVTGELFF.

V usage is TRBV7-8 and J usage is TRBJ2-7; 9 nucleotides match TRBD1. The CDR3 covers 15 residues. Trimming removed 0 bases from V and 5 bases from J; junction bases left unmatched: 5. CDR1 and CDR2 (germline): SGHVS, FQNEAQ. The CDR3 loop is CASSLAPQGADEQYF. The DNA for the CDR3 is TGTGCCAGCAGCTTAGCGCCACAGGGGGCGGACGAGCAGTACTTC.

The chain joins TRBV30 to TRBJ2-7; D is ambiguous. Trimming took off 5 bases at V and 0 bases at J, with 8 bases between the two ends. The CDR3 contains 12 residues. Germline CDR1 is GTSNPN and CDR2 is SVGIG (reference sequence). CDR3 region: CAWGRNSYEQYF. In DNA form, the CDR3 reads TGTGCCTGGGGGCGGAACTCCTACGAGCAGTACTTC.

Remarks on this clone: At the DNA level, this CDR3 is encoded by other sequences in the same sample as well. This chain links TRBV18 with TRBJ1-2, with D maybe TRBD1 (5 bases). Per the germline V gene, CDR1 is KGHSH and CDR2 is LQKENI. The CDR3 contains 13 residues. V lost 6 bases to trimming and J lost 5 bases, with 13 bases between them. The CDR3 loop is CASSPDRAYGYTF. CDR3 bases: TGTGCCAGCTCCCCAGACAGAGCTTATGGCTACACCTTC.

The genes are TRBV9 and TRBJ2-7; TRBD2 matches 8 bases. The CDR3 has 15 residues. V lost 4 bases, J lost 8 bases, and 14 bases stayed unmatched. Germline assignment: CDR1 SGDLS and CDR2 YYNGEE. CDR3 DNA: TGTGCCAGCAGCCCTACGGTTAGCGGGACCCCACAGCAGTACTTC. This encodes CASSPTVSGTPQQYF.

The chain links TRBV7-2 to TRBJ2-5; TRBD1 or TRBD2 may be the D gene (6 bases each). The germline V gene encodes CDR1 SGHTA and CDR2 FQGNSA. V was clipped by 6 bases and J by 1 base, with 18 bases between them. The CDR3 sequence is 16 residues long. The CDR3 coding sequence is TGTGCCAGCAGGGGGTCCAGGGGACTTCTCCAAGAGACCCAGTACTTC. Its translation is CASRGSRGLLQETQYF.

The chain couples TRBV7-3 to TRBJ2-5; 12 bases are shared with TRBD2. Looked up from germline, CDR1 is SGHTA and CDR2 is FQGTGA. The CDR3 extends over 17 amino acids. With 5 bases clipped from V and 7 bases from J, the junction kept 14 bases outside the gene matches. CDR3 region: CASSPQGLAGGSGTQYF. The DNA of the CDR3 is TGTGCCAGCAGCCCCCAGGGACTAGCGGGTGGGTCGGGGACCCAGTACTTC.

This CDR3 reads CASSFGTAKNIQYF. DNA of the CDR3: TGTGCCAGCAGCTTCGGGACAGCCAAAAACATTCAGTACTTC. The rearrangement links TRBV11-2 to TRBJ2-4; perhaps D is TRBD1 or TRBD2 (5 bases each). CDR3 size: 14 residues. CDR1 is SGHAT, CDR2 FQNNGV, per germline. Trimming removed 3 bases at V and 0 bases at J, with 6 bases between. Looking up the rest from reference TRBV11-2 and TRBJ2-4 gives the full variable domain: EAGVAQSPRYKIIEKRQSVAFWCNPISGHATLYWYQQILGQGPKLLIQFQNNGVVDDSQLPKDRFSAERLKGVDSTLKIQPAKLEDSAVYLCASSFGTAKNIQYFGAGTRLSVL.